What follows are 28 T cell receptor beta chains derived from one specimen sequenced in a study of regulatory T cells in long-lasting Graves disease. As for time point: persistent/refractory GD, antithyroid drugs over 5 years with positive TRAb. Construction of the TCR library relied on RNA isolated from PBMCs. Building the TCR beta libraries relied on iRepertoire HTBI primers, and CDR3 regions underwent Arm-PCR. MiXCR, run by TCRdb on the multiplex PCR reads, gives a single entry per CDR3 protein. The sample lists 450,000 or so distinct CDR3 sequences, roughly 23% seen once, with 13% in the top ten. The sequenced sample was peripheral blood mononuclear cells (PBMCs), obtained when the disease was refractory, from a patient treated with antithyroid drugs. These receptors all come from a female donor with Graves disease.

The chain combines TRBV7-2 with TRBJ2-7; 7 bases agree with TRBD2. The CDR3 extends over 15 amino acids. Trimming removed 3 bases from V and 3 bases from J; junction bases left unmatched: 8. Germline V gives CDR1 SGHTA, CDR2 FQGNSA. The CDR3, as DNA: TGTGCCAGCAGCTTTGGGTGGGAGGGAATCTACGAGCAGTACTTC. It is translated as CASSFGWEGIYEQYF.

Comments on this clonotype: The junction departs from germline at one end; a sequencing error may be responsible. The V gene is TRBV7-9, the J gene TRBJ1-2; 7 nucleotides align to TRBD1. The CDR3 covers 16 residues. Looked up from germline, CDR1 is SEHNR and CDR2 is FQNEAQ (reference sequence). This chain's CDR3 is CASSPGTGARIYGYTF. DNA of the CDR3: TGCGCCAGCAGCCCCGGCACAGGGGCCCGAATCTATGGCTACACCTTC.

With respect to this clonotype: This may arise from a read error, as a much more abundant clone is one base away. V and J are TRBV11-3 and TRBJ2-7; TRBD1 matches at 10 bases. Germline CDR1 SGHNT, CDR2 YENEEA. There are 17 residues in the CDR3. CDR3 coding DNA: TGTGCCTGCAGCTTGCTTACCCGGGACAGGGGCGCCTACGAGCAGTACTTC. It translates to CACSLLTRDRGAYEQYF.

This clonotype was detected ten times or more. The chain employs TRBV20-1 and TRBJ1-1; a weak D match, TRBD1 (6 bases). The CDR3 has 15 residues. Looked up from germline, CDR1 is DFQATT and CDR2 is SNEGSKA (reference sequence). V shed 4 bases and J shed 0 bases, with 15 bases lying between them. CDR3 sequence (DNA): TGCAGTGCTAAGTTACAGGGAGGCATGAACACTGAAGCTTTCTTT. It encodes CSAKLQGGMNTEAFF.

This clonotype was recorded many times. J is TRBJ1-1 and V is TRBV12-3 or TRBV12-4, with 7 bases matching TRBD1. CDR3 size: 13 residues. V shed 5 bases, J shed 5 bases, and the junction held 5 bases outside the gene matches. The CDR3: CASSQTGRTEAFF. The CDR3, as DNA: TGTGCCAGCAGTCAGACAGGGAGGACTGAAGCTTTCTTT.

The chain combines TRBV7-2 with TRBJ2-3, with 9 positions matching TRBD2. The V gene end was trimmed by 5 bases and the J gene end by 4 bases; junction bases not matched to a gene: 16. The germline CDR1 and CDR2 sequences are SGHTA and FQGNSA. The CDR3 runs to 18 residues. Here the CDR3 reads CASSRTPRAGGGADTQYF. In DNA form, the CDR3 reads TGTGCCAGCAGCCGTACCCCCCGAGCGGGAGGCGGGGCAGATACGCAGTATTTT.

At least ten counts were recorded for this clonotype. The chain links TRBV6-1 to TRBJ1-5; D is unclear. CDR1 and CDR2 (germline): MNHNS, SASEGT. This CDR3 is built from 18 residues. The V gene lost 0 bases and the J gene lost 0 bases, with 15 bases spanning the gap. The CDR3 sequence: CASSEARRQAFSNQPQHF. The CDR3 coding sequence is TGTGCCAGCAGTGAAGCGCGGAGGCAGGCCTTTAGCAATCAGCCCCAGCATTTT.

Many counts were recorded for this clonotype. The CDR3 coding sequence is TGTGCCAGCAGATGGACACCCAGCAATCAGCCCCAGCATTTT. Amino acids: CASRWTPSNQPQHF. The rearrangement uses TRBV28 and TRBJ1-5, with D possibly being TRBD1 (5 bases). Trimming stripped 6 bases from V and 1 base from J, with 10 bases between. The length of the CDR3 is 14 residues. Germline V lookup: CDR1 MDHEN, CDR2 SYDVKM.

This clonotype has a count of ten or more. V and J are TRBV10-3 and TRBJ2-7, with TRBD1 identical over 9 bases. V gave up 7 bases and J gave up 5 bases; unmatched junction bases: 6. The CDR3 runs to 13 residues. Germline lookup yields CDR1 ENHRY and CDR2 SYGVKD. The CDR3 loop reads CAITGTGRDEQYF. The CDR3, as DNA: TGTGCCATCACCGGGACAGGGAGGGACGAGCAGTACTTC.

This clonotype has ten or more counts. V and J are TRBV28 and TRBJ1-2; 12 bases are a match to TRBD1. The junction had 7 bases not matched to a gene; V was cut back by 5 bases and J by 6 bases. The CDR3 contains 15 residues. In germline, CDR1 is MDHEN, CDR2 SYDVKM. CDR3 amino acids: CASSLTGQGAHGYTF. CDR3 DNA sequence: TGTGCCAGCAGTCTAACGGGACAGGGGGCCCATGGCTACACCTTC.

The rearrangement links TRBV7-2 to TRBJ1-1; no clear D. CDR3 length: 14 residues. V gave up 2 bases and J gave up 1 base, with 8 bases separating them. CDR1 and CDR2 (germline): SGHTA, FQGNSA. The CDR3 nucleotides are TGTGCCAGCAGCTTAAGGGTGGCGAACACTGAAGCTTTCTTT. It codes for CASSLRVANTEAFF.

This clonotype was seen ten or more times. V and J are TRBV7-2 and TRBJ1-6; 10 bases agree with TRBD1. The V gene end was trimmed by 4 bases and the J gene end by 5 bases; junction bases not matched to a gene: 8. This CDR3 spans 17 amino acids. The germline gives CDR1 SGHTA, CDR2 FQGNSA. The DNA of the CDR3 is TGTGCCAGCAGCTCAAACGGACAGGGGGTCGATAATTCACCCCTCCACTTT. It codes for CASSSNGQGVDNSPLHF.

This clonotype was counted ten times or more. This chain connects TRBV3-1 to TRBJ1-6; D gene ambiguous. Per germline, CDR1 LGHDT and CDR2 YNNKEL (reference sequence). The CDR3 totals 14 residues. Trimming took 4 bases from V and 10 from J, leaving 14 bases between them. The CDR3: CASSRSAIGSPLHF. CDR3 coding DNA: TGTGCCAGCAGCCGGTCCGCAATCGGATCACCCCTCCACTTT.

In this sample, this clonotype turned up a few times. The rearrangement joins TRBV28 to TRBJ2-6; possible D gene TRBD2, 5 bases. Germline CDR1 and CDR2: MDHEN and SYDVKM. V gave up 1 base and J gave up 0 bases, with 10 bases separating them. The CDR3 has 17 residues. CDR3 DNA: TGTGCCAGCAGTTTATTCTCCGGGAACTCTGGGGCCAACGTCCTGACTTTC. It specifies CASSLFSGNSGANVLTF.

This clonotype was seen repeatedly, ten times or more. The CDR3 nucleotides read TGTGCCAGCAGCTTAGGGGGGACCTTTGAAGCTTTCTTT. Encoded protein: CASSLGGTFEAFF. The V gene is TRBV11-2, the J gene TRBJ1-1; TRBD1 is a possible D gene (5 bases). Germline V lookup: CDR1 SGHAT, CDR2 FQNNGV. The CDR3 is made up of 13 amino acids. Trimming took 1 base from V and 7 from J, leaving 10 bases between them.

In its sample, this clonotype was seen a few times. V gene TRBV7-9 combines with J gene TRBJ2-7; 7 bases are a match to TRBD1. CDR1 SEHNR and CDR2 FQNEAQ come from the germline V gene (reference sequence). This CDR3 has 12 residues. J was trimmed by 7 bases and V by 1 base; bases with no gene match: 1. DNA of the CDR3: TGTGCCAGCAGCTTAGAACAGGGGGAGCAGTACTTC. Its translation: CASSLEQGEQYF.

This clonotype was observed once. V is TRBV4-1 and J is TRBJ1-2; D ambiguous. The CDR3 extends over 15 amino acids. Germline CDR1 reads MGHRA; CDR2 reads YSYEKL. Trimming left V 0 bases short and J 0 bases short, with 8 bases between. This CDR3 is CASSQEGSANYGYTF. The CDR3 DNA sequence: TGCGCCAGCAGCCAAGAGGGCTCAGCTAACTATGGCTACACCTTC.

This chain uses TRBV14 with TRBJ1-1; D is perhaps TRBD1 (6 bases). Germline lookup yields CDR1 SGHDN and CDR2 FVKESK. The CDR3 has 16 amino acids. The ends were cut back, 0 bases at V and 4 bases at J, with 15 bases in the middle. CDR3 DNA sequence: TGTGCCAGCAGCCAAGATTATTCCGGGGGCGGCACTGAAGCTTTCTTT. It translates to CASSQDYSGGGTEAFF.

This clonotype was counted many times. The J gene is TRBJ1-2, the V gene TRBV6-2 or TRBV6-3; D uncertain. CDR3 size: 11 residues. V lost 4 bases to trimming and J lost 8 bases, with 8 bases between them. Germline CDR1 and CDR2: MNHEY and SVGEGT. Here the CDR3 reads CASSWGGGYTF. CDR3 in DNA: TGTGCCAGCAGTTGGGGAGGCGGCTACACCTTC.

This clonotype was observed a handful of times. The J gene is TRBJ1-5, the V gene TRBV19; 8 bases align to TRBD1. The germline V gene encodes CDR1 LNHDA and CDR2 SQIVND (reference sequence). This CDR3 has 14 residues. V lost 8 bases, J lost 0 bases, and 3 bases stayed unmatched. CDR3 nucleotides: TGTGCCAGTGGGGACAGGCTTAGCAATCAGCCCCAGCATTTT. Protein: CASGDRLSNQPQHF.

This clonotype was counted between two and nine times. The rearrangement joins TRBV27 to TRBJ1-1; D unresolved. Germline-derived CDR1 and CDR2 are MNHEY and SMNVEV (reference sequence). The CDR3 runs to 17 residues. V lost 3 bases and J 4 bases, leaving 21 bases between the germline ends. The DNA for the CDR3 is TGTGCCAGCAGTTTGTATAGTGGGAGACCTTTGGGCACTGAAGCTTTCTTT. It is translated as CASSLYSGRPLGTEAFF.

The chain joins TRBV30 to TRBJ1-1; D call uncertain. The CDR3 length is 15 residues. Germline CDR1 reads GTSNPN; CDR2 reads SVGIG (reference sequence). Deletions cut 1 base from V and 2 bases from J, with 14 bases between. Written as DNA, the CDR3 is TGTGCCTGGAGTGGTCCTCAGCTACTAAACACTGAAGCTTTCTTT. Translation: CAWSGPQLLNTEAFF.

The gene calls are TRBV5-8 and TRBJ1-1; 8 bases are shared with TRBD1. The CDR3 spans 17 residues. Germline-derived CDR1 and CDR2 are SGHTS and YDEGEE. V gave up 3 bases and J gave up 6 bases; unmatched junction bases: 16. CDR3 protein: CASSSSRGRRESSEAFF. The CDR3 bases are TGTGCCAGCAGCTCTTCCAGGGGGCGACGCGAAAGCTCTGAAGCTTTCTTT.

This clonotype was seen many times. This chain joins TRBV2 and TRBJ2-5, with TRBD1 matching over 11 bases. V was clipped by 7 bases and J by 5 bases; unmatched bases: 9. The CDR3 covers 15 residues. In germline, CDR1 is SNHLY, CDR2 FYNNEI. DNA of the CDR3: TGTGCCAGCAACGGACAGGGGGCCACCCCTGAGACCCAGTACTTC. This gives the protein CASNGQGATPETQYF. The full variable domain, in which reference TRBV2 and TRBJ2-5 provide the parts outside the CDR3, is EPEVTQTPSHQVTQMGQEVILRCVPISNHLYFYWYRQILGQKVEFLVSFYNNEISEKSEIFDDQFSVERPDGSNFTLKIRSTKLEDSAMYFCASNGQGATPETQYFGPGTRLLVL.

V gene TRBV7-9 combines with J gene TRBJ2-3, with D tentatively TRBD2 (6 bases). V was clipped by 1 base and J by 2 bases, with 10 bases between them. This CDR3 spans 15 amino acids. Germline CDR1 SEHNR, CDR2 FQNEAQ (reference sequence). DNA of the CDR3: TGTGCCAGCAGCTTAGGGGGACTTGTCACAGATACGCAGTATTTT. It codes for CASSLGGLVTDTQYF.

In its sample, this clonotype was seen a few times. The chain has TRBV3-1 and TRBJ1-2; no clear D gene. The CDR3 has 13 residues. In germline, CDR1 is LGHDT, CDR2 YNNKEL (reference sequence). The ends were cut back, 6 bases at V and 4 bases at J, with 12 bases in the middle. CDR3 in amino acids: CASSQAITYGYTF. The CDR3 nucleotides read TGTGCCAGCAGTCAGGCGATCACCTATGGCTACACCTTC.

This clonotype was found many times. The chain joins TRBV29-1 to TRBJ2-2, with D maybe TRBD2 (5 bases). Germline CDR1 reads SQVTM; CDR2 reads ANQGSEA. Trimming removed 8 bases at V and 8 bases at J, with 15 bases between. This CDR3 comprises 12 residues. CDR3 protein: CSTSEGTGELFF. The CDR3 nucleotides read TGCAGCACCTCAGAGGGTACTGGGGAGCTGTTTTTT.

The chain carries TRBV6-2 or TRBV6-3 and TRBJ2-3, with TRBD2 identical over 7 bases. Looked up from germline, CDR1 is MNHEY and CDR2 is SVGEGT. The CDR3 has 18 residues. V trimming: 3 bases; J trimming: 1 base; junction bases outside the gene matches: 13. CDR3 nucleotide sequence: TGTGCCAGCAGTTATCCAGCGGGGACCCCCGGGCGCACAGATACGCAGTATTTT. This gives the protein CASSYPAGTPGRTDTQYF.